This passage covers 5 T cell receptor beta chains from one sample sequenced in a study of cytomegalovirus exposure and HLA in healthy donors. It was with 60 Vbeta and 13 Jbeta primers that the PCR ran. This table comes from immunoSEQ multiplex PCR, and its TCRdb copy is limited to in-frame clones, with some not included. The sample has roughly 190,000 clones, about 84% seen once. The specimen was PBMCs. The receptor source for this set is a middle-aged man in good health and CMV-seronegative.

The chain joins TRBV6-6 to TRBJ1-2; 9 nucleotides align to TRBD1. Per germline, CDR1 MNHNY and CDR2 SVGAGI (reference sequence). The CDR3 contains 15 residues. V lost 5 bases to trimming and J lost 4 bases; unmatched junction nucleotides: 8. This chain's CDR3 is CASSEERQGGYGYTF. The CDR3 DNA reads TGTGCCAGCAGTGAGGAAAGACAGGGGGGCTATGGCTACACCTTC.

This clone was detected only a few times. This chain connects TRBV7-3 to TRBJ2-6, with 9 bases lining up with TRBD1. J gave up 4 bases and V 1 base, and 5 bases lay outside the gene matches. The CDR3 has 17 amino acids. Looked up from germline, CDR1 is SGHTA and CDR2 is FQGTGA. CDR3 coding DNA: TGTGCCAGCAGCTTAAGGGGACAGGGATTCGGGGCCAACGTCCTGACTTTC. This codes for CASSLRGQGFGANVLTF.

This chain joins TRBV9 and TRBJ1-4; D possibly corresponds to TRBD1 (6 bases). CDR1 SGDLS and CDR2 YYNGEE come from the germline V gene. CDR3 size: 16 residues. V lost 0 bases and J lost 10, with 19 bases in between. The DNA of the CDR3 is TGTGCCAGCAGCGTAGTGCAGGACCCTCAACAGGGAAAACTGTTTTTT. Its translation is CASSVVQDPQQGKLFF.

The genes are TRBV11-2 and TRBJ2-5; D ambiguous. Trimming took off 4 bases at V and 5 bases at J, with 17 bases between the two ends. CDR1 SGHAT and CDR2 FQNNGV come from the germline V gene. The CDR3 runs to 15 residues. The CDR3 DNA is TGTGCCAGCAGCTCCACCCCCGGCATGCGGGAGACCCAGTACTTC. Translation: CASSSTPGMRETQYF.

With respect to this clone: A junction end diverges from the germline sequence, so it may reflect a read error. The chain carries TRBV19 and TRBJ1-1; 8 bases are a match to TRBD1. The germline V gene encodes CDR1 LNHDA and CDR2 SQIVND (reference sequence). This CDR3 contains 13 residues. DNA for the CDR3: TGTGCCAGTAGTTTTAGGACAGGGCCCCGCGCGCGCTTT. Amino acids: CASSFRTGPRARF. Full variable domain (outside the CDR3, taken from reference TRBV19 and TRBJ1-1): DGGITQSPKYLFRKEGQNVTLSCEQNLNHDAMYWYRQDPGQGLRLIYYSQIVNDFQKGDIAEGYSVSREKKESFPLTVTSAQKNPTAFYLCASSFRTGPRARFGQGTRLTVV.